The next 11 T cell receptor beta chains were all read from a single sample in a study of T cell changes during pregnancy in multiple sclerosis. Clones were sequenced by immunoSEQ multiplex PCR, and TCRdb holds only the in-frame ones, with some missing. The sample lists roughly 84,000 clones; approximately 92% were seen once. The starting material was peripheral blood, obtained in the third trimester of pregnancy. The source is a female donor in good health, enrolled as a control in a pregnancy study.

The chain joins TRBV7-7 to TRBJ1-4; D may be TRBD1 (5 bases). Germline CDR1 SSHAT, CDR2 FNYEAQ (reference sequence). The CDR3 runs 15 residues. Between the trimmed V and J ends, which lost 6 bases and 5 bases, there was a span of 16 bases. CDR3 region: CASSDSALGNEKLFF. The CDR3 bases are TGTGCCAGCAGTGACAGCGCCCTGGGGAATGAAAAACTGTTTTTT.

The chain links TRBV19 to TRBJ2-7, with unresolved D. The CDR3 loop spans 15 amino acids. V lost 5 bases, J lost 0 bases, and 14 bases lay in between. Germline CDR1 LNHDA, CDR2 SQIVND (reference sequence). This chain's CDR3 is CASSAVGGNSYEQYF. The CDR3 coding sequence is TGTGCCAGTAGTGCCGTCGGCGGTAACTCCTACGAGCAGTACTTC.

The genes are TRBV6-5 and TRBJ1-3, with TRBD1 matching 7 bases. CDR3 length: 14 amino acids. The ends lost 7 bases at V and 2 bases at J; junction bases unmatched: 5. CDR1 MNHEY and CDR2 SVGAGI come from the germline V gene. The CDR3 DNA reads TGTGCCAGCATCCAAGGGGGCCCTGGAAACACCATATATTTT. Translation gives CASIQGGPGNTIYF.

This sequence joins TRBV27 and TRBJ2-7, with 9 bases that match TRBD1. Germline CDR1 is MNHEY and CDR2 is SMNVEV (reference sequence). The CDR3 consists of 15 residues. V shed 2 bases, J shed 3 bases, and the junction held 5 bases outside the gene matches. The CDR3 sequence: CASSLKGTGIYEQYF. DNA of the CDR3: TGTGCCAGCAGTTTAAAAGGGACAGGGATCTACGAGCAGTACTTC.

The chain is built from TRBV2 and TRBJ2-2; 8 bases match TRBD2. The CDR3 totals 16 residues. The V gene end was trimmed by 5 bases and the J gene end by 0 bases; junction bases not matched to a gene: 5. The germline gives CDR1 SNHLY, CDR2 FYNNEI. The CDR3 protein is CASSWLAGSNTGELFF. DNA for the CDR3: TGTGCCAGCAGTTGGCTAGCGGGCTCGAACACCGGGGAGCTGTTTTTT.

The chain couples TRBV15 to TRBJ2-3, with 15 bases lining up with TRBD2. Germline loops: CDR1 LNHNV, CDR2 YYDKDF (reference sequence). The CDR3 spans 19 residues. The V segment lost 1 base and the J segment 0 bases; nucleotides outside the gene matches: 5. CDR3 nucleotides: TGTGCCACCAGCAGAGGGGGGACTAGCGGGAGGACTAGCACAGATACGCAGTATTTT. This gives the protein CATSRGGTSGRTSTDTQYF.

The rearrangement links TRBV5-1 to TRBJ2-5; 11 nucleotides match TRBD1. This CDR3 has 15 amino acids. With V trimmed by 4 bases and J by 5 bases, 7 bases remained unmatched. Germline CDR1 is SGHRS and CDR2 is YFSETQ. The CDR3 reads CASSASGTGGETQYF. The CDR3 coding sequence is TGCGCCAGCAGCGCCTCCGGGACAGGGGGGGAGACCCAGTACTTC.

The gene calls are TRBV14 and TRBJ2-5, with 8 bases matching TRBD1. Per germline, CDR1 SGHDN and CDR2 FVKESK. J lost 8 bases, V lost 4 bases, and 6 bases had no gene match. This CDR3 spans 13 amino acids. CDR3 sequence (DNA): TGTGCCAGCAGCCCTTTCGGACAGGGAACCCAGTACTTC. Its protein product is CASSPFGQGTQYF. Full variable domain (rest looked up from reference TRBV14 and TRBJ2-5): EAGVTQFPSHSVIEKGQTVTLRCDPISGHDNLYWYRRVMGKEIKFLLHFVKESKQDESGMPNNRFLAERTGGTYSTLKVQPAELEDSGVYFCASSPFGQGTQYFGPGTRLLVL.

V is TRBV5-1 and J is TRBJ2-1; 9 bases are a match to TRBD2. J gave up 5 bases and V 0 bases, and 3 bases lay outside the gene matches. Germline V CDR1 and CDR2: SGHRS, YFSETQ. This CDR3 is 15 amino acids long. Here the CDR3 reads CASSLASGTNNEQFF. In DNA form, the CDR3 reads TGCGCCAGCAGCTTGGCTAGCGGGACAAACAATGAGCAGTTCTTC.

The rearrangement joins TRBV20-1 to TRBJ1-1; D gene ambiguous. CDR3 length: 11 residues. Germline V CDR1 and CDR2: DFQATT, SNEGSKA (reference sequence). The V end was cut by 5 bases, the J end by 4 bases, with 8 bases between. The CDR3 loop reads CSARRSTEAFF. CDR3 nucleotide sequence: TGCAGTGCTCGTCGGAGCACTGAAGCTTTCTTT.

The chain employs TRBV16 and TRBJ1-5; 9 positions match TRBD1. V trimming: 0 bases; J trimming: 6 bases; junction bases outside the gene matches: 6. This CDR3 spans 16 amino acids. Germline values: CDR1 KGHSY, CDR2 FQNENV. The CDR3 bases are TGTGCCAGCAGCCAATCTAAAGGGACAGGGTTTCAGCCCCAGCATTTT. Translating it yields CASSQSKGTGFQPQHF.